The 26 T cell receptor beta chains below all came from one sample that was sequenced in a study of T cell changes during pregnancy in multiple sclerosis (dated by TCRdb to 2018 to 2020). Library prep was done by the immunoSEQ multiplex PCR assay. In TCRdb, the immuneACCESS table is reduced to in-frame sequences with V and J assigned. These tables do not hold every clone; where another copy was compared, an unresolved V gene accounts for under half, and the others remain unexplained. The sample table lists tens of thousands of clones, 91% of them with a count of one. More than 1.5% of the sample is in the top ten clones. This specimen was peripheral blood, taken after pregnancy. All receptors derive from a female donor in good health, enrolled as a control in a pregnancy study.

V gene TRBV7-8 combines with J gene TRBJ2-7; D is undetermined. The CDR3 is made up of 15 amino acids. The germline V and J ends were trimmed by 3 bases and 7 bases, with 19 bases remaining between them. Germline V gene lookup returns CDR1 SGHVS and CDR2 FQNEAQ. The CDR3 sequence: CASSFDMNIVWEQYF. Here the CDR3 DNA reads TGTGCCAGCAGCTTTGACATGAATATTGTCTGGGAGCAGTACTTC.

V and J are TRBV4-1 and TRBJ2-7, with D perhaps TRBD2 (5 bases). The CDR3 extends over 15 amino acids. Germline values: CDR1 MGHRA, CDR2 YSYEKL. V shed 1 base and J shed 3 bases, with 13 bases lying between them. In nucleotides, the CDR3 is TGCGCCAGCAGCCAAGTCCCCTCCGGGGACTACGAGCAGTACTTC. This codes for CASSQVPSGDYEQYF.

Points on this clone: At one end, the junction sequence differs from germline, possibly due to a read error. The CDR3 DNA is TGTGCCAGCAGTTACTCCGGGACAGCTCACTTC. Protein sequence: CASSYSGTAHF. This rearrangement joins TRBV6-6 to TRBJ2-5; 7 positions match TRBD1. This CDR3 region has 11 residues. CDR1 is MNHNY and CDR2 is SVGAGI in the germline V gene (reference sequence).

The chain combines TRBV29-1 with TRBJ2-7; no firm D call. V was shortened by 5 bases and J by 2 bases, with 4 bases between the two germline ends. The CDR3 spans 10 residues. Germline assignment: CDR1 SQVTM and CDR2 ANQGSEA. DNA of the CDR3: TGCAGCGTTACTACCTACGAGCAGTACTTC. It yields the protein CSVTTYEQYF.

The chain joins TRBV6-5 to TRBJ2-7; D unclear. V lost 2 bases, J lost 2 bases, and 13 bases lay in between. CDR3 length equals 15 residues. In germline, CDR1 is MNHEY, CDR2 SVGAGI. The CDR3 loop reads CASSYGRDPTYEQYF. The CDR3 coding sequence is TGTGCCAGCAGTTACGGGCGCGATCCTACCTACGAGCAGTACTTC.

CDR3 amino acids: CASSSLAGANYEQYF. The DNA of the CDR3 is TGTGCCAGCTCCTCCCTAGCGGGGGCTAACTACGAGCAGTACTTC. The chain joins TRBV6-5 to TRBJ2-7; 10 nucleotides line up with TRBD2. The CDR3 loop spans 15 amino acids. The J segment lost 3 bases and the V segment lost 8 bases, leaving 10 bases of the junction unmatched. Germline CDR1 and CDR2: MNHEY and SVGAGI.

The sample holds a few counts of this clone. Germline and junction disagree at one end, which may indicate a read error. The chain links TRBV11-2 to TRBJ1-4, with a tentative D call TRBD1 (6 bases). The CDR3 runs to 16 residues. Per germline, CDR1 SGHAT and CDR2 FQNNGV. CDR3 in amino acids: CASSLESGPQGQKLFF. As DNA, the CDR3 is TGTGCCAGCAGCCTAGAATCGGGGCCGCAGGGGCAAAAACTGTTTTTT.

The J gene is TRBJ1-2, the V gene TRBV7-2; D remains unclear. V dropped 4 bases and J dropped 3 bases, with 3 bases sitting between them. CDR3 size: 11 residues. CDR1 SGHTA and CDR2 FQGNSA come from the germline V gene. The CDR3 is CASSSDYGYTF. CDR3 sequence (DNA): TGTGCCAGCAGCTCAGACTATGGCTACACCTTC.

The rearrangement uses TRBV2 and TRBJ2-5; TRBD1 might be the D (6 bases). Germline CDR1 is SNHLY and CDR2 is FYNNEI. With 4 bases removed from V and 4 bases from J, the gap between germline ends came to 16 bases. CDR3 size: 15 residues. The chain's CDR3 is CASSGGLPKAETQYF. CDR3 DNA: TGTGCCAGCAGTGGGGGGCTTCCTAAAGCAGAGACCCAGTACTTC.

The rearrangement uses TRBV27 and TRBJ2-5; no definite D call. The CDR3 loop spans 14 amino acids. CDR1 and CDR2 (germline): MNHEY, SMNVEV (reference sequence). V was pared by 4 bases and J by 5 bases, with 14 bases between. In DNA, the CDR3 is TGTGCCAGCAGTTCAACGGGTAGTAGGGAGACCCAGTACTTC. This sequence encodes CASSSTGSRETQYF.

Of note for this clone: One end of the junction does not line up with germline, which may come from a read error. The chain has TRBV20-1 and TRBJ1-2, with 8 bases aligning to TRBD1. The germline gives CDR1 DFQATT, CDR2 SNEGSKA (reference sequence). CDR3 length equals 8 residues. CDR3 bases: TGCAGTGCTGGGGACAGGAGCTTC. This codes for CSAGDRSF.

A single count supports this clone. The chain recombines TRBV5-4 with TRBJ2-3; 10 positions agree with TRBD1. Germline CDR1 is SGHNT and CDR2 is YYREEE (reference sequence). This CDR3 comprises 13 residues. Trimming removed 4 bases from V and 5 bases from J; junction bases left unmatched: 1. CDR3 in DNA: TGTGCCAGCAGCCGGACAGGGGGAGATACGCAGTATTTT. This codes for CASSRTGGDTQYF.

The chain links TRBV10-3 to TRBJ1-2, with D perhaps TRBD1 (6 bases). This CDR3 spans 17 amino acids. V was shortened by 4 bases and J by 0 bases, with 18 bases between the two germline ends. CDR1 and CDR2 from the germline V gene are ENHRY and SYGVKD. The chain's CDR3 is CAISGPTGDQPNYGYTF. CDR3 bases: TGTGCCATCAGTGGGCCGACAGGAGACCAGCCTAACTATGGCTACACCTTC.

The rearrangement links TRBV9 to TRBJ2-2; TRBD2 might be the D (6 bases). Germline V gives CDR1 SGDLS, CDR2 YYNGEE. V dropped 0 bases and J dropped 4 bases, with 10 bases sitting between them. There are 15 residues in the CDR3. CDR3: CASSVVWGGTGELFF. As DNA, the CDR3 is TGTGCCAGCAGCGTAGTCTGGGGAGGCACCGGGGAGCTGTTTTTT.

This chain links TRBV10-2 with TRBJ2-7; 12 nucleotides agree with TRBD2. J gave up 0 bases and V 8 bases, and 8 bases lay outside the gene matches. This CDR3 is built from 16 residues. The germline gives CDR1 WSHSY, CDR2 SAAADI. The CDR3 loop reads CASQGASGRDSYEQYF. CDR3 in DNA: TGCGCCAGCCAAGGGGCTAGCGGGAGGGACTCCTACGAGCAGTACTTC.

This clone has just a few counts. V gene TRBV25-1 combines with J gene TRBJ1-2; D remains ambiguous. Germline lookup yields CDR1 MGHDK and CDR2 SYGVNS. This CDR3 contains 11 residues. V was trimmed by 0 bases and J by 8 bases, leaving 4 bases between them. The CDR3: CASSEYQGYTF. CDR3 DNA sequence: TGTGCCAGCAGTGAATATCAAGGCTACACCTTC.

This chain connects TRBV27 to TRBJ1-5; D not resolved. V lost 6 bases, J lost 4 bases, and 10 bases lay in between. CDR1 MNHEY and CDR2 SMNVEV come from the germline V gene (reference sequence). CDR3 length: 13 amino acids. Written as DNA, the CDR3 is TGTGCCAGCAGGAGCGTGGCAAATCAGCCCCAGCATTTT. This sequence encodes CASRSVANQPQHF.

The V call is TRBV11-2, the J call TRBJ1-1; D may be TRBD1 (6 bases). Germline values: CDR1 SGHAT, CDR2 FQNNGV. The length of the CDR3 is 13 residues. V was clipped by 2 bases and J by 6 bases, with 10 bases between them. This CDR3 reads CASSLNRDPEAFF. CDR3 coding DNA: TGTGCCAGCAGCTTAAACAGGGACCCTGAAGCTTTCTTT.

The gene calls are TRBV7-9 and TRBJ2-1, with a tentative D call TRBD1 (6 bases). V lost 0 bases to trimming and J lost 6 bases, with 12 bases between them. CDR1 and CDR2 (germline): SEHNR, FQNEAQ (reference sequence). The CDR3 covers 15 residues. The CDR3 reads CASSLAQGILNEQFF. The CDR3 DNA reads TGTGCCAGCAGCTTAGCCCAGGGGATCCTCAATGAGCAGTTCTTC.

The chain couples TRBV4-2 to TRBJ1-1; unclear D gene. The length of the CDR3 is 16 residues. CDR1 is LGHNA and CDR2 is YNFKEQ in the germline V gene. V shed 0 bases and J shed 1 base, with 12 bases lying between them. CDR3 amino acids: CASSQERRAGNTEAFF. In DNA form, the CDR3 reads TGTGCCAGCAGCCAAGAGCGTAGGGCGGGGAACACTGAAGCTTTCTTT.

The chain links TRBV6-5 to TRBJ2-2; D gene unclear. The CDR3 loop spans 15 amino acids. V was clipped by 0 bases and J by 4 bases, with 9 bases between them. Germline V lookup: CDR1 MNHEY, CDR2 SVGAGI. CDR3 sequence reads: CASSYSPLTTGELFF. In DNA form, the CDR3 reads TGTGCCAGCAGTTACTCTCCGCTAACCACCGGGGAGCTGTTTTTT.

The chain links TRBV5-1 to TRBJ2-1, with 11 bases lining up with TRBD2. Germline CDR1 SGHRS, CDR2 YFSETQ. The V segment lost 9 bases and the J segment 9 bases; nucleotides outside the gene matches: 14. CDR3 length: 15 amino acids. Here the CDR3 DNA reads TGCGCCACCTCGACTAGCGGGGCCCCCCGGAGTGAGCAGTTCTTC. This sequence encodes CATSTSGAPRSEQFF. Filled out from reference TRBV5-1 and TRBJ2-1, the complete variable domain reads KAGVTQTPRYLIKTRGQQVTLSCSPISGHRSVSWYQQTPGQGLQFLFEYFSETQRNKGNFPGRFSGRQFSNSRSEMNVSTLELGDSALYLCATSTSGAPRSEQFFGPGTRLTVL.

The chain carries TRBV7-8 and TRBJ1-2; 8 bases are shared with TRBD1. The ends lost 4 bases at V and 8 bases at J; junction bases unmatched: 6. Germline V lookup: CDR1 SGHVS, CDR2 FQNEAQ. There are 13 residues in the CDR3. The CDR3 sequence: CASSSGQGGGYTF. The CDR3 DNA is TGTGCCAGCAGCTCCGGACAGGGTGGCGGCTACACCTTC.

This clone was seen a single time. The chain recombines TRBV5-1 with TRBJ2-5, with a weak D call TRBD2 (5 bases). Trimming removed 0 bases at V and 2 bases at J, with 11 bases between. The CDR3 contains 15 residues. Germline lookup yields CDR1 SGHRS and CDR2 YFSETQ. The CDR3 DNA follows: TGCGCCAGCAGCTTGGATCCGGGGTCGCAAGAGACCCAGTACTTC. This codes for CASSLDPGSQETQYF.

This chain links TRBV5-6 with TRBJ1-3; no clear D. Germline V gene sequence: CDR1 SGHDT, CDR2 YYEEEE. This CDR3 contains 12 residues. Trimming pared 3 bases from V and 8 bases from J, leaving 9 bases between. The DNA of the CDR3 is TGTGCCAGCAGCTCGCCGCCGGACACCATATATTTT. Protein sequence: CASSSPPDTIYF.

The rearrangement links TRBV2 to TRBJ1-1; tentatively, D is TRBD1 (6 bases). The germline V gene has CDR1 SNHLY and CDR2 FYNNEI. CDR3 length: 14 amino acids. Between the trimmed V and J ends, which lost 10 bases and 0 bases, there was a span of 15 bases. This chain's CDR3 is CATKINRVNTEAFF. As DNA, the CDR3 is TGTGCCACCAAAATCAACAGGGTGAACACTGAAGCTTTCTTT.